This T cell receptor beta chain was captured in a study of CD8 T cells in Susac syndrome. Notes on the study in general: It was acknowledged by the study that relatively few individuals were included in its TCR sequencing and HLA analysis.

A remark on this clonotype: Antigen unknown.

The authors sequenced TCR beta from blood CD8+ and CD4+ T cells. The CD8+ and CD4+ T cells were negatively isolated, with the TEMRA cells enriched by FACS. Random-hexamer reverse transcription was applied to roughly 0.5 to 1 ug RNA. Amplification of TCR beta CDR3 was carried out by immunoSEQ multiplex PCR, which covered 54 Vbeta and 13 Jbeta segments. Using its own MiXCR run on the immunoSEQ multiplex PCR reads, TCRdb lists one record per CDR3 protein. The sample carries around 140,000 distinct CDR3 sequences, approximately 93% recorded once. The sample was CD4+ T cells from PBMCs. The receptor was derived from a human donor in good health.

The CDR3 protein is CASRRTGFGATGELFF. As DNA, the CDR3 is TGTGCCAGCAGACGGACAGGGTTTGGGGCCACCGGGGAGCTGTTTTTT. The rearrangement uses TRBV6-1 and TRBJ2-2, with 8 positions matching TRBD1. The CDR3 runs to 16 residues. Germline V lookup: CDR1 MNHNS, CDR2 SASEGT. V lost 6 bases, J lost 4 bases, and 10 bases stayed unmatched.